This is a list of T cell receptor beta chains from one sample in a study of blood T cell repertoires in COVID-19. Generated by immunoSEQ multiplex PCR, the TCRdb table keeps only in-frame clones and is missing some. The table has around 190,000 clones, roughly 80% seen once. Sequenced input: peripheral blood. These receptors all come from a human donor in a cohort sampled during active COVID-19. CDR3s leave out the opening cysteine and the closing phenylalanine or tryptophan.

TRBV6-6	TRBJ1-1	ASSYTQTGNTEAF
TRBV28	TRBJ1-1	ASSFGSTGRRGTTEAF
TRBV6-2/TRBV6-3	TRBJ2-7	ASSYGGGILYEQY
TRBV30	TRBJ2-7	AWSVLGATYEQY
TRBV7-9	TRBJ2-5	ASSLTGEETQY
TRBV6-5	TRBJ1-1	ASSPGTGGAF
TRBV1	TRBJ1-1	TSSQGVSLVDRGNTEAF
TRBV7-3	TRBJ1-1	ASRPTPGNTEAF
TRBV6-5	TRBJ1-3	ASSYSGIGNTIY
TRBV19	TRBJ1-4	ASRPSPGTPNEKLF
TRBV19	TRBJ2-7	ASSIGGVGEQY
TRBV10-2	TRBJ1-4	ASSEDSEKLF
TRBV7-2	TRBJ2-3	ASSPYGTSGGTDTQY
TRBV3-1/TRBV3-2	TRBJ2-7	ASSRTGTSGEQY
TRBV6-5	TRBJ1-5	ASSYSGGDQPQH
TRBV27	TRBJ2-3	ASRTTGDTQY
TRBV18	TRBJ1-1	ASSLSARSDTEAF
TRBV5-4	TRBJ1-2	ASSLARGVANYGYT
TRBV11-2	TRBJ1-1	ASSLGTGSAEAF
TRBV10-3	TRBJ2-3	AISESGSGDTQY
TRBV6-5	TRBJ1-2	ASSYSSSYGYT
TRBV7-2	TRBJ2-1	ASSAPGRDTNEQF
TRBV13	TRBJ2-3	ASSSGTSGGTYPTDTQY
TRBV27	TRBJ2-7	ATQFVQGAREQY